These 11 T cell receptor beta chains originate from one sample sequenced in a study of blood T cell repertoires in COVID-19 (dated by TCRdb to 2019 to 2021). The library was made by the immunoSEQ multiplex PCR assay. The clones in this table, taken by TCRdb from immuneACCESS, are in-frame only. Not every clone is retained; where verified, under half of the shortfall comes from an unresolved V gene, and the cause of the rest is unknown. The sample table shows roughly 59,000 clones, and 81% are seen once. The ten top clones hold less than 20% of the sample. Material for sequencing was peripheral blood. The origin of the receptors is an elderly man with acute or convalescent COVID-19.

The chain recombines TRBV6-5 with TRBJ2-3, with a possible D match to TRBD2 (5 bases). Germline CDR1 reads MNHEY; CDR2 reads SVGAGI. V shed 2 bases and J shed 0 bases, with 12 bases lying between them. The CDR3 totals 16 residues. DNA of the CDR3: TGTGCCAGCAGTTACAACAGACTAACTAGCACAGATACGCAGTATTTT. Protein: CASSYNRLTSTDTQYF.

This sequence joins TRBV12-3 or TRBV12-4 and TRBJ2-7; D is ambiguous. V was trimmed by 5 bases and J by 3 bases, leaving 8 bases between them. The CDR3 has 12 amino acids. CDR3 loop: CASSLNNYEQYF. For the CDR3, the DNA is TGTGCCAGCAGTCTCAACAACTACGAGCAGTACTTC.

The chain links TRBV5-1 to TRBJ2-1; D unresolved. Germline V gives CDR1 SGHRS, CDR2 YFSETQ. The V end lost 2 bases, the J end lost 7 bases, and 16 bases lay between the germline ends. The CDR3 is made up of 15 amino acids. CDR3 protein: CASSLHRVVGNEQFF. CDR3 nucleotides: TGCGCCAGCAGCTTACACCGGGTCGTCGGGAATGAGCAGTTCTTC. Drawing the rest from reference TRBV5-1 and TRBJ2-1, the complete variable domain is KAGVTQTPRYLIKTRGQQVTLSCSPISGHRSVSWYQQTPGQGLQFLFEYFSETQRNKGNFPGRFSGRQFSNSRSEMNVSTLELGDSALYLCASSLHRVVGNEQFFGPGTRLTVL.

The chain is built from TRBV14 and TRBJ1-6, with D perhaps TRBD1 (5 bases). Trimming removed 1 base at V and 4 bases at J, with 11 bases between. Per the germline V gene, CDR1 is SGHDN and CDR2 is FVKESK. This CDR3 contains 16 residues. This CDR3 is CASSQARALYNSPLHF. Written as DNA, the CDR3 is TGTGCCAGCAGCCAAGCCAGGGCCCTATATAATTCACCCCTCCACTTT.

V and J are TRBV19 and TRBJ2-5; 10 bases match TRBD2. V was pared by 3 bases and J by 4 bases, with 2 bases of the junction left unmatched. This CDR3 contains 14 residues. Germline CDR1 LNHDA, CDR2 SQIVND (reference sequence). The CDR3 spells CASSMRLAGETQYF. The CDR3 DNA reads as TGTGCCAGTAGTATGAGACTAGCGGGAGAGACCCAGTACTTC.

The rearrangement joins TRBV18 to TRBJ1-6; D unclear. The ends were cut back, 2 bases at V and 6 bases at J, with 5 bases in the middle. CDR1 KGHSH and CDR2 LQKENI come from the germline V gene. CDR3 length: 13 residues. The CDR3 bases are TGTGCCAGCTCACCAGGGAGTAATTCACCCCTCCACTTT. Translation gives CASSPGSNSPLHF.

The chain couples TRBV9 to TRBJ1-2, with D perhaps matching TRBD1 (5 bases). V was pared by 3 bases and J by 8 bases, with 23 bases between. Germline assignment: CDR1 SGDLS and CDR2 YYNGEE. The CDR3 consists of 16 residues. The CDR3 here is CASSGGLGREEKGYTF. The CDR3 DNA sequence: TGTGCCAGCAGCGGAGGATTAGGCAGGGAAGAAAAGGGCTACACCTTC.

This chain connects TRBV9 to TRBJ2-2; no reliable D call. CDR3 length equals 16 residues. V lost 0 bases and J lost 2, with 11 bases in between. CDR1 is SGDLS and CDR2 is YYNGEE in the germline V gene. CDR3 sequence reads: CASSVAPSVNTGELFF. The DNA of the CDR3 is TGTGCCAGCAGCGTAGCCCCGAGTGTAAACACCGGGGAGCTGTTTTTT.

V is TRBV4-3 and J is TRBJ2-3; 8 bases fit TRBD2. The CDR3 has 14 residues. CDR1 LGHNA and CDR2 YSLEER come from the germline V gene. Germline trimming cut 6 bases from V and 2 bases from J; bases unmatched to any gene: 4. CDR3 coding DNA: TGCGCCAGCAGTTTAGCGGGACCCACAGATACGCAGTATTTT. It encodes CASSLAGPTDTQYF.

CDR3 bases: TGTGCCAGCAGTGAAGCGACCGCGGGGGGCTATGGCTACACCTTC. Protein sequence: CASSEATAGGYGYTF. The chain has TRBV6-1 and TRBJ1-2; TRBD1 might be the D (5 bases). This CDR3 has 15 residues. Germline V gene sequence: CDR1 MNHNS, CDR2 SASEGT. Trimming cost V 0 bases and J 4 bases, with 12 bases left between them.

The rearrangement uses TRBV19 and TRBJ1-5, with 9 bases matching TRBD1. Germline loops: CDR1 LNHDA, CDR2 SQIVND (reference sequence). There are 17 residues in the CDR3. The J segment lost 6 bases and the V segment lost 3 bases, leaving 12 bases of the junction unmatched. CDR3 coding DNA: TGTGCCAGTAGTATGTACGGAAGACAGGGGGGTGGTCAGCCCCAGCATTTT. Residues: CASSMYGRQGGGQPQHF. The full variable domain, completed using reference TRBV19 and TRBJ1-5, is DGGITQSPKYLFRKEGQNVTLSCEQNLNHDAMYWYRQDPGQGLRLIYYSQIVNDFQKGDIAEGYSVSREKKESFPLTVTSAQKNPTAFYLCASSMYGRQGGGQPQHFGDGTRLSIL.